The present TCR beta chain was sequenced within a study of T-cell memory formation after mild COVID-19. Overall study context: Largely, the TCR clusters proved donor specific.

TCRdb re-analysed the 5' RACE reads in MiXCR, keeping a single row per CDR3 protein. This table holds approximately 350,000 distinct CDR3 sequences, under 30% found once. Worth noting for this clonotype: Its antigen is not identified.

Study-wide results and limits: The finding that pre-infection memory included some responding clones suggested that cross-reactive memory joined. Second-wave clones that peaked on day 37 lacked confirmed SARS-CoV-2 specificity. Clones that shrank (day 15 to 85) were balanced CD4/CD8, whereas later expanders leaned CD4+.

The sequence derives from an adult woman who had mild COVID-19 (a few samples of this study predate the infection). Cell type and time point are not known. Material for sequencing was PBMCs or a T cell subset sorted from them (not recorded which).

The CDR3, as DNA: TGTGCCAGCAGCCCAGCGGGAGGCCCGCCGACCGGGGAGCTGTTTTTT. As protein: CASSPAGGPPTGELFF. V usage is TRBV9 and J usage is TRBJ2-2; 9 bases agree with TRBD2. The trim removed 4 bases at V and 5 bases at J, leaving 9 bases unmatched. This CDR3 has 16 residues. The germline V gene encodes CDR1 SGDLS and CDR2 YYNGEE.